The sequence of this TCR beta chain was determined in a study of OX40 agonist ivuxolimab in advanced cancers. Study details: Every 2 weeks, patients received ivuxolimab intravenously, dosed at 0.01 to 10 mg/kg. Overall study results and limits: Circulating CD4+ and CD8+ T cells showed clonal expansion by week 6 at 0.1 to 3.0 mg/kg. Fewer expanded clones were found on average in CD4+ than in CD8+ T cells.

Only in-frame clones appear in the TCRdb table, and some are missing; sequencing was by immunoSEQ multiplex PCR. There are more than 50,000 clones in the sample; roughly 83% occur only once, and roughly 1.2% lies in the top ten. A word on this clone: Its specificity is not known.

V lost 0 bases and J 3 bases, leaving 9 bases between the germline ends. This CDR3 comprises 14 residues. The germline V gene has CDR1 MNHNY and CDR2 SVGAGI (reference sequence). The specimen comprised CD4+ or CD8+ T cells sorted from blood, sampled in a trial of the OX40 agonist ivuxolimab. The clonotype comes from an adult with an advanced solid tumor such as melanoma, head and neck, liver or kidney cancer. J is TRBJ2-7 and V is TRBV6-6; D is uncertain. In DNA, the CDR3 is TGTGCCAGCAGTTACTCGTTGACTTACTACGAGCAGTACTTC. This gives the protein CASSYSLTYYEQYF.